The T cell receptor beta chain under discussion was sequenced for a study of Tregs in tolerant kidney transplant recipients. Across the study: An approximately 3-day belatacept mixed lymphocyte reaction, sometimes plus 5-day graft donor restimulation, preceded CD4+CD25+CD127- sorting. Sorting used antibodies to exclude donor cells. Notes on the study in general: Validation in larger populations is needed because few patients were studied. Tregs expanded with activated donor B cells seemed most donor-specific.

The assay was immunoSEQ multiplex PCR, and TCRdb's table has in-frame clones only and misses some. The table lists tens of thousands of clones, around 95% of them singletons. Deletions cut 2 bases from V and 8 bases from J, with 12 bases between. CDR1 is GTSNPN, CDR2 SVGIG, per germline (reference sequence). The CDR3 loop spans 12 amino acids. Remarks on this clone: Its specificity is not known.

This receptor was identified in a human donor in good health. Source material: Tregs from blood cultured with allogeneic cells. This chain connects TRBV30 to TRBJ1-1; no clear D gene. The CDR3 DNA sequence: TGTGCCTGGAGTTTATCCGGGAGAGAAGCTTTCTTT. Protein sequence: CAWSLSGREAFF.